The 20 T cell receptor beta chains in this list originate from one sample, sequenced in a study of blood T cell repertoires in COVID-19. TCRdb's table, derived via immunoSEQ multiplex PCR, lists solely in-frame clones and lacks some. The table lists roughly 150,000 clones, 80% to 90% of them singletons. The sample was peripheral blood. The receptor set was obtained from a woman aged 45 to 65 in a cohort sampled during active or convalescent COVID-19.

This chain uses TRBV12-3 or TRBV12-4 with TRBJ1-2; D is undetermined. This CDR3 has 13 residues. Trimming pared 7 bases from V and 7 bases from J, leaving 16 bases between. The CDR3 reads CASIGRGSSGYTF. The CDR3 nucleotides are TGTGCCAGCATCGGACGAGGGTCTAGTGGCTACACCTTC.

This clone was observed once. The rearrangement links TRBV13 to TRBJ2-7, with D uncertain. Germline-derived CDR1 and CDR2 are PRHDT and FYEKMQ (reference sequence). V lost 3 bases, J lost 1 base, and 4 bases lay in between. The CDR3 sequence is 12 residues long. CDR3 DNA sequence: TGTGCCAGCAGCTTTGCGTCCTACGAGCAGTACTTC. Translated, it gives CASSFASYEQYF.

The chain carries TRBV19 and TRBJ1-5; the match to TRBD1 covers 7 bases. This CDR3 comprises 14 residues. V gave up 5 bases and J gave up 2 bases; unmatched junction bases: 3. Germline values: CDR1 LNHDA, CDR2 SQIVND (reference sequence). The CDR3 is CASSGTAGNQPQHF. In nucleotides, the CDR3 is TGTGCCAGTAGTGGGACAGCGGGCAATCAGCCCCAGCATTTT.

This chain joins TRBV5-1 and TRBJ1-2, with a tentative D call TRBD1 (6 bases). CDR1 and CDR2 from the germline V gene are SGHRS and YFSETQ. The CDR3 spans 13 residues. The ends were cut back, 8 bases at V and 3 bases at J, with 14 bases in the middle. The chain's CDR3 is CASTQGYDYGYTF. CDR3 in DNA: TGCGCCAGTACACAGGGCTACGACTATGGCTACACCTTC. The variable domain in full, completed from reference TRBV5-1 and TRBJ1-2, reads KAGVTQTPRYLIKTRGQQVTLSCSPISGHRSVSWYQQTPGQGLQFLFEYFSETQRNKGNFPGRFSGRQFSNSRSEMNVSTLELGDSALYLCASTQGYDYGYTFGSGTRLTVV.

The genes are TRBV13 and TRBJ1-3; D gene ambiguous. CDR3 size: 13 residues. V was trimmed by 2 bases and J by 4 bases, leaving 6 bases between them. Germline V gives CDR1 PRHDT, CDR2 FYEKMQ (reference sequence). In DNA form, the CDR3 reads TGTGCCAGCAGCTTACGGAGGGGAAACACCATATATTTT. Translation: CASSLRRGNTIYF. Full variable domain (remainder filled in from reference TRBV13 and TRBJ1-3): AAGVIQSPRHLIKEKRETATLKCYPIPRHDTVYWYQQGPGQDPQFLISFYEKMQSDKGSIPDRFSAQQFSDYHSELNMSSLELGDSALYFCASSLRRGNTIYFGEGSWLTVV.

This clone was detected only a few times. The V call is TRBV15, the J call TRBJ1-6; D is unclear. CDR3 length: 14 amino acids. Germline assignment: CDR1 LNHNV and CDR2 YYDKDF (reference sequence). V dropped 3 bases and J dropped 8 bases, with 11 bases sitting between them. CDR3 in DNA: TGTGCCACCAGCAGTGGGCGCTGGGATTCACCCCTCCACTTT. The encoded protein is CATSSGRWDSPLHF.

The chain joins TRBV24-1 to TRBJ2-3; 14 positions agree with TRBD2. V lost 3 bases and J lost 3; bases outside the gene matches: 7. This CDR3 contains 18 residues. The germline gives CDR1 KGHDR, CDR2 SFDVKD. DNA for the CDR3: TGTGCCACCAGTGATCCGGGACTAGCGGGGGAGGAGACAGATACGCAGTATTTT. Encoded protein: CATSDPGLAGEETDTQYF.

This rearrangement joins TRBV5-4 to TRBJ2-7; TRBD2 might be the D (5 bases). This CDR3 contains 12 residues. V lost 1 base, J lost 6 bases, and 8 bases lay in between. Germline assignment: CDR1 SGHNT and CDR2 YYREEE (reference sequence). The CDR3 here is CASSLSGTEQYF. CDR3 nucleotide sequence: TGTGCCAGCAGCTTGTCGGGAACCGAGCAGTACTTC.

The V call is TRBV6-5, the J call TRBJ2-5; 8 bases align to TRBD1. The CDR3 has 15 amino acids. Trimming at V came to 6 bases and at J to 5 bases, leaving 11 bases not matched to a gene. CDR1 and CDR2 from the germline V gene are MNHEY and SVGAGI. The DNA of the CDR3 is TGTGCCAGCAGACAAGCCCGACAGGGGACGGAGACCCAGTACTTC. It yields the protein CASRQARQGTETQYF.

This sequence joins TRBV2 and TRBJ2-3; unclear D gene. The length of the CDR3 is 12 residues. Trimming left V 6 bases short and J 4 bases short, with 8 bases between. Germline values: CDR1 SNHLY, CDR2 FYNNEI. The CDR3 spells CASSALADTQYF. CDR3 in DNA: TGTGCCAGCAGCGCGTTGGCAGATACGCAGTATTTT. The full variable domain, with the rest looked up from reference TRBV2 and TRBJ2-3, is EPEVTQTPSHQVTQMGQEVILRCVPISNHLYFYWYRQILGQKVEFLVSFYNNEISEKSEIFDDQFSVERPDGSNFTLKIRSTKLEDSAMYFCASSALADTQYFGPGTRLTVL.

The rearrangement uses TRBV7-9 and TRBJ1-2, with TRBD1 matching 10 bases. CDR1 is SEHNR, CDR2 FQNEAQ, per germline (reference sequence). The CDR3 extends over 14 amino acids. With 5 bases clipped from V and 4 bases from J, the junction kept 4 bases outside the gene matches. CDR3 coding DNA: TGTGCCAGCAGCACCGGACAGGGGGGCTATGGCTACACCTTC. This translates into CASSTGQGGYGYTF.

This clone came up once. The rearrangement links TRBV5-1 to TRBJ2-1, with 7 nucleotides matching TRBD1. The CDR3 runs 16 residues. Trimming at V came to 4 bases and at J to 7 bases, leaving 14 bases not matched to a gene. The germline V gene encodes CDR1 SGHRS and CDR2 YFSETQ. CDR3 DNA sequence: TGCGCCAGCAGCACGCTAGGGGGCTCACGACATAATGAGCAGTTCTTC. It yields the protein CASSTLGGSRHNEQFF.

V and J are TRBV2 and TRBJ2-3; possible D gene TRBD2, 6 bases. V was shortened by 7 bases and J by 0 bases, with 11 bases between the two germline ends. Germline V gene lookup returns CDR1 SNHLY and CDR2 FYNNEI. This CDR3 contains 14 residues. CDR3 protein: CASKPGTSTDTQYF. In DNA, the CDR3 is TGTGCCAGCAAGCCGGGGACTAGCACAGATACGCAGTATTTT.

A single count supports this clone. In nucleotides, the CDR3 is TGTGCCAGCACCATATTGACTAGCGGGGGGATGATTAGCACAGATACGCAGTATTTT. Protein sequence: CASTILTSGGMISTDTQYF. The chain couples TRBV7-2 to TRBJ2-3; 13 bases fit TRBD2. V shed 7 bases, J shed 0 bases, and the junction held 13 bases outside the gene matches. Germline CDR1 is SGHTA and CDR2 is FQGNSA. The length of the CDR3 is 19 residues. Filled out from reference TRBV7-2 and TRBJ2-3, the complete variable domain reads GAGVSQSPSNKVTEKGKDVELRCDPISGHTALYWYRQSLGQGLEFLIYFQGNSAPDKSGLPSDRFSAERTGGSVSTLTIQRTQQEDSAVYLCASTILTSGGMISTDTQYFGPGTRLTVL.

This clone has a handful of counts. The V call is TRBV4-2, the J call TRBJ1-6; TRBD1 aligns across 9 bases. The germline gives CDR1 LGHNA, CDR2 YNFKEQ. CDR3 length equals 16 residues. The V gene end was trimmed by 4 bases and the J gene end by 7 bases; junction bases not matched to a gene: 8. The CDR3 sequence is CASSPPRDRANSPLHF. In DNA form, the CDR3 reads TGTGCCAGCAGCCCTCCCCGGGACAGGGCAAATTCACCCCTCCACTTT.

The chain recombines TRBV7-9 with TRBJ2-3, with a tentative D call TRBD1 (5 bases). The germline V gene encodes CDR1 SEHNR and CDR2 FQNEAQ (reference sequence). The CDR3 has 16 amino acids. V lost 5 bases and J lost 4, with 19 bases in between. The CDR3 bases are TGTGCCAGCAGCCCGCGACAGCTGAGTCCCTCAGATACGCAGTATTTT. This translates into CASSPRQLSPSDTQYF.

The chain links TRBV5-6 to TRBJ2-1; D not certain. Trimming took off 0 bases at V and 8 bases at J, with 3 bases between the two ends. This CDR3 contains 11 residues. The germline V gene encodes CDR1 SGHDT and CDR2 YYEEEE. The CDR3 DNA reads TGTGCCAGCAGCTTGGAGCATGAGCAGTTCTTC. It encodes CASSLEHEQFF.

Written as DNA, the CDR3 is TGTGCCACCCGGAGGACAGGAGTCAATCAGCCCCAGCATTTT. Translated: CATRRTGVNQPQHF. The V gene is TRBV19, the J gene TRBJ1-5; the match to TRBD1 covers 7 bases. Germline loops: CDR1 LNHDA, CDR2 SQIVND (reference sequence). V was clipped by 10 bases and J by 3 bases; unmatched bases: 9. This CDR3 comprises 14 residues.

The chain links TRBV25-1 to TRBJ2-3, with TRBD2 matching over 14 bases. This CDR3 contains 16 residues. Trimming removed 5 bases from V and 5 bases from J; junction bases left unmatched: 6. Looked up from germline, CDR1 is MGHDK and CDR2 is SYGVNS. This CDR3 is CASSKTSGGDRDTQYF. The CDR3 nucleotides read TGTGCCAGCAGTAAGACTAGCGGGGGGGACCGAGATACGCAGTATTTT.

The chain is built from TRBV2 and TRBJ2-5, with D tentatively TRBD2 (6 bases). This CDR3 is 16 amino acids long. Germline V gives CDR1 SNHLY, CDR2 FYNNEI. The ends were cut back, 8 bases at V and 2 bases at J, with 21 bases in the middle. CDR3 sequence (DNA): TGTGCCAGCTTCCACCTAGCGCCCCTCCCTCAAGAGACCCAGTACTTC. Its protein is CASFHLAPLPQETQYF.